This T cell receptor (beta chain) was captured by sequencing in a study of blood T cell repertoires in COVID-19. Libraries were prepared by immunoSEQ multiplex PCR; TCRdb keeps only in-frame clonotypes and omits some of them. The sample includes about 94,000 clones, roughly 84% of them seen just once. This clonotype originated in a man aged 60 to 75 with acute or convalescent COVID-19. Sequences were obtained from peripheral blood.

The CDR3 nucleotides read TGCAGTGCTAGAGTCAGGGAAGGCTACACCTTC. As protein: CSARVREGYTF. The chain couples TRBV20-1 to TRBJ1-2; tentatively, D is TRBD1 (5 bases). This CDR3 has 11 residues. CDR1 is DFQATT, CDR2 SNEGSKA, per germline (reference sequence). V shed 1 base and J shed 8 bases, with 8 bases lying between them.